Listed below are T cell receptor beta chains from one sample, sequenced in a study of blood T cell repertoires in COVID-19. Here immunoSEQ multiplex PCR was the method, and the copy in TCRdb shows in-frame clones only, minus some. The table shows 150,000 to 200,000 clones, with under 90% occurring only once. Material for sequencing was peripheral blood. These receptor sequences come from an elderly woman with acute or convalescent COVID-19. Each CDR3 is given with its conserved first and last residue. A D gene is named only where the DNA matches it firmly. Clone size is given for some rows only: seen once, a few or many times, or a class if the clone is expanded.

CDR3nt: TGTGCCAGCAGCCAAGACAGCGTCCCGCCCGGAAACACCATATATTTT
CDR3aa: CASSQDSVPPGNTIYF
j_gene: TRBJ1-3
v_gene: TRBV3-1/TRBV3-2
abundance: .
len: 16
d_gene: .

CDR3nt: TGTGCCAGCAGCCAAGTGGCAGGCCAAGAGACCCAGTACTTC
CDR3aa: CASSQVAGQETQYF
j_gene: TRBJ2-5
v_gene: TRBV4-2
abundance: .
len: 14
d_gene: .

CDR3nt: TGTGCCACCAAACCCGGCCTAGCGGGAGCTAAGAGCACAGATACGCAGTATTTT
CDR3aa: CATKPGLAGAKSTDTQYF
j_gene: TRBJ2-3
v_gene: TRBV15
abundance: once
len: 18
d_gene: TRBD2

CDR3nt: TGTGCCAGCAGCTTCCAGGGCCCTGGGGCCAACGTCCTGACTTTC
CDR3aa: CASSFQGPGANVLTF
j_gene: TRBJ2-6
v_gene: TRBV5-6
abundance: .
len: 15
d_gene: .

CDR3nt: TGTGCCAGCAGCCCCCCACTGGACAGGGACTATGGCTACACCTTC
CDR3aa: CASSPPLDRDYGYTF
j_gene: TRBJ1-2
v_gene: TRBV5-4
abundance: .
len: 15
d_gene: TRBD1

CDR3nt: TGTGCCAGCAGTTTTCTACAGGAGCAGTACTTC
CDR3aa: CASSFLQEQYF
j_gene: TRBJ2-7
v_gene: TRBV12-3/TRBV12-4
abundance: .
len: 11
d_gene: .

CDR3nt: TGTGCCAGCAGCTCCCCGAGGAGCGGGAGTTCCTACGAGCAGTACTTC
CDR3aa: CASSSPRSGSSYEQYF
j_gene: TRBJ2-7
v_gene: TRBV7-6
abundance: .
len: 16
d_gene: TRBD2

CDR3nt: TGCAGCGCCAACAGGGGTCAAGAGACCCAGTACTTC
CDR3aa: CSANRGQETQYF
j_gene: TRBJ2-5
v_gene: TRBV29-1
abundance: .
len: 12
d_gene: TRBD1

CDR3nt: TGTGCCAGCTCACGGGACAGGGGGCGGTACGAGCAGTACTTC
CDR3aa: CASSRDRGRYEQYF
j_gene: TRBJ2-7
v_gene: TRBV2
abundance: once
len: 14
d_gene: TRBD1

CDR3nt: TGTGCCAGCAGCAGACAGGGAAGGAATGGCTACACCTTC
CDR3aa: CASSRQGRNGYTF
j_gene: TRBJ1-2
v_gene: TRBV28
abundance: .
len: 13
d_gene: TRBD1

CDR3nt: TGTGCCAGCAGTTCGTCAGGTATAAATCCGGGACAGGGGCTTCGTGAGCAGTTCTTC
CDR3aa: CASSSSGINPGQGLREQFF
j_gene: TRBJ2-1
v_gene: TRBV28
abundance: .
len: 19
d_gene: TRBD1

CDR3nt: TGTGCCAGCAGCCTGGCGCAGGGGACCCAGAACACTGAAGCTTTCTTT
CDR3aa: CASSLAQGTQNTEAFF
j_gene: TRBJ1-1
v_gene: TRBV2
abundance: once
len: 16
d_gene: .

CDR3nt: TGCGCCAGCAGCTACGGGGAGATACAAGAGACCCAGTACTTC
CDR3aa: CASSYGEIQETQYF
j_gene: TRBJ2-5
v_gene: TRBV5-1
abundance: .
len: 14
d_gene: .

CDR3nt: TGTGCCAGCAGCGCTTCGGGACTTCGAGAGACCCAGTACTTC
CDR3aa: CASSASGLRETQYF
j_gene: TRBJ2-5
v_gene: TRBV7-2
abundance: .
len: 14
d_gene: .

CDR3nt: TGCGCCAGCAGATCCGGGACAGGGGGGTACAATGAGCAGTTCTTC
CDR3aa: CASRSGTGGYNEQFF
j_gene: TRBJ2-1
v_gene: TRBV5-1
abundance: .
len: 15
d_gene: TRBD1

CDR3nt: TGTGCCAGTAGTACTGACGGACAGGAGAACACTGAAGCTTTCTTT
CDR3aa: CASSTDGQENTEAFF
j_gene: TRBJ1-1
v_gene: TRBV19
abundance: .
len: 15
d_gene: TRBD1

CDR3nt: TGTGCCAGCAGCTTGATGGACAGGGCTGGCTACGAGCAGTACTTC
CDR3aa: CASSLMDRAGYEQYF
j_gene: TRBJ2-7
v_gene: TRBV5-8
abundance: .
len: 15
d_gene: TRBD1

CDR3nt: TGTGCCAGCAGCAACCAGGGACAGATTCCCTACGAGCAGTACTTC
CDR3aa: CASSNQGQIPYEQYF
j_gene: TRBJ2-7
v_gene: TRBV6-6
abundance: .
len: 15
d_gene: TRBD1

CDR3nt: TGTGCCAGCGGGGGCTCGAACACTGAAGCTTTCTTT
CDR3aa: CASGGSNTEAFF
j_gene: TRBJ1-1
v_gene: TRBV28
abundance: .
len: 12
d_gene: .

CDR3nt: TGTGCCAGCTCACCACCGAGGACAGGGTCTGCTCTTAGCTCCTACAATGAGCAGTTCTTC
CDR3aa: CASSPPRTGSALSSYNEQFF
j_gene: TRBJ2-1
v_gene: TRBV18
abundance: .
len: 20
d_gene: TRBD1

CDR3nt: TGTGCCAGCAGTGAATCGGGGGACCACAATGAGCAGTTCTTC
CDR3aa: CASSESGDHNEQFF
j_gene: TRBJ2-1
v_gene: TRBV25-1
abundance: .
len: 14
d_gene: .

CDR3nt: TGCGCCAGCAGTGAGGGTCCGGGAACCGGGGAGCTGTTTTTT
CDR3aa: CASSEGPGTGELFF
j_gene: TRBJ2-2
v_gene: TRBV10-1
abundance: .
len: 14
d_gene: .

CDR3nt: TGTGCCAGTAGTGCTTCTAACAGACGAGCGCAGTATTTT
CDR3aa: CASSASNRRAQYF
j_gene: TRBJ2-3
v_gene: TRBV19
abundance: .
len: 13
d_gene: .

CDR3nt: TGTGCCAGCAGTTTGGACAGGGAATTTAGTGGCTACACCTTC
CDR3aa: CASSLDREFSGYTF
j_gene: TRBJ1-2
v_gene: TRBV7-2
abundance: .
len: 14
d_gene: TRBD1

CDR3nt: TGTGCCAGCAGCTCACAGGGCTACGAGCAGTACTTC
CDR3aa: CASSSQGYEQYF
j_gene: TRBJ2-7
v_gene: TRBV5-4
abundance: .
len: 12
d_gene: .

CDR3nt: TGCGCCAGCAGCCCATGGGGGGGAGGGGATTCACCCCTCCACTTT
CDR3aa: CASSPWGGGDSPLHF
j_gene: TRBJ1-6
v_gene: TRBV4-3
abundance: .
len: 15
d_gene: .

CDR3nt: TGTGCCAGCAGCCACGATACAGGGGGCTGGGGGACCCAGTACTTC
CDR3aa: CASSHDTGGWGTQYF
j_gene: TRBJ2-5
v_gene: TRBV7-6
abundance: .
len: 15
d_gene: TRBD1

CDR3nt: TGTGCCAGCAGTTTCGGGGATCTACCCCTCCACTTT
CDR3aa: CASSFGDLPLHF
j_gene: TRBJ1-6
v_gene: TRBV12-3/TRBV12-4
abundance: .
len: 12
d_gene: .